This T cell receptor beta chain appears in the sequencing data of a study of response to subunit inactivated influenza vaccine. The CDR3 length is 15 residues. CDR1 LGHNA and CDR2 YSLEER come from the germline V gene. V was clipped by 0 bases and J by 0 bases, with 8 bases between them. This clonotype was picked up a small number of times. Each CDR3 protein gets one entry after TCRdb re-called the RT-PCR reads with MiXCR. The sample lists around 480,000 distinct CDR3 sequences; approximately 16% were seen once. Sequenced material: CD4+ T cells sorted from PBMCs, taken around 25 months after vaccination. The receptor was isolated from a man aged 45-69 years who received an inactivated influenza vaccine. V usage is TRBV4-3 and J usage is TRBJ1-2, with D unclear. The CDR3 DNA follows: TGCGCCAGCAGCCAAGATTTCAGTGCTAACTATGGCTACACCTTC. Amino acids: CASSQDFSANYGYTF.